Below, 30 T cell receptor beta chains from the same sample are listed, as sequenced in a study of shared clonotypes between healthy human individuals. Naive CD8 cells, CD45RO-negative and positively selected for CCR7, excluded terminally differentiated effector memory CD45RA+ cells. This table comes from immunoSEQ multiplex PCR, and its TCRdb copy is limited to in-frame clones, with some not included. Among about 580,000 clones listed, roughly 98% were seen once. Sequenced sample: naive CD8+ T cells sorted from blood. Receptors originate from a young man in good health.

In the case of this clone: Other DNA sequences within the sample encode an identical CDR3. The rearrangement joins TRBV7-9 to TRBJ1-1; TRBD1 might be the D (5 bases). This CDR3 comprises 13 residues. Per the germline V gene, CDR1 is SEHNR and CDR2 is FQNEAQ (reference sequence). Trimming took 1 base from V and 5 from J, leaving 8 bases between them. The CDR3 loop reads CASSLVRGTEAFF. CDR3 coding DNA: TGTGCCAGCAGCTTAGTCCGGGGGACTGAAGCTTTCTTT.

The CDR3 region has the DNA TGCGCCAGCAGCTTGGTATCCGTTGGTGGGGGAAACACCATATATTTT. It encodes CASSLVSVGGGNTIYF. The rearrangement joins TRBV5-1 to TRBJ1-3; D unclear. V was shortened by 0 bases and J by 4 bases, with 14 bases between the two germline ends. The CDR3 covers 16 residues. CDR1 and CDR2 from the germline V gene are SGHRS and YFSETQ.

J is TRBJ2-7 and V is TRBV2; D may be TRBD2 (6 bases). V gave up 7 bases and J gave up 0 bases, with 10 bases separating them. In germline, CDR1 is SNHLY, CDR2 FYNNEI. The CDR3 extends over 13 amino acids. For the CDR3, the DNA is TGTGCCAGCATGGGACTTACCTCCTACGAGCAGTACTTC. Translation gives CASMGLTSYEQYF.

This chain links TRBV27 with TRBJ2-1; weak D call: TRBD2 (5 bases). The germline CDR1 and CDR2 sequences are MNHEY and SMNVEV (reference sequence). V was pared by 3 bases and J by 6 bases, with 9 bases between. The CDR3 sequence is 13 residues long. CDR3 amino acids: CASSLYSGNEQFF. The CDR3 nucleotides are TGTGCCAGCAGTTTGTACAGCGGCAATGAGCAGTTCTTC.

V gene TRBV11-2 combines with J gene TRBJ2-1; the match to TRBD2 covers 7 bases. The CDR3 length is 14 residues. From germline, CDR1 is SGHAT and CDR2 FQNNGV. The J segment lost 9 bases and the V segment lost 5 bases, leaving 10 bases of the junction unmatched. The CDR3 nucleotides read TGTGCCAGCAGCCCCCCTTCGCCGGGAGGTGAGCAGTTCTTC. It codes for CASSPPSPGGEQFF.

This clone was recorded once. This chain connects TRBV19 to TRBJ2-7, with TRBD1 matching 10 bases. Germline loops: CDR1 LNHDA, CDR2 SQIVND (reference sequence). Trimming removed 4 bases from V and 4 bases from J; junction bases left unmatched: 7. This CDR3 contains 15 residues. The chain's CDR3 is CASSTRDRGLYEQYF. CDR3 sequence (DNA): TGTGCCAGTAGTACCCGGGACAGGGGTTTGTACGAGCAGTACTTC.

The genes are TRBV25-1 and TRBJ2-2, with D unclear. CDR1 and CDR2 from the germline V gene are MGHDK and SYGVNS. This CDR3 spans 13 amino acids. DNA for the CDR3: TGTGCTTCCCTGACACCGAACACCGGGGAGCTGTTTTTT. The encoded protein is CASLTPNTGELFF. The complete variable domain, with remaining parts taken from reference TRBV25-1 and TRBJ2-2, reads EADIYQTPRYLVIGTGKKITLECSQTMGHDKMYWYQQDPGMELHLIHYSYGVNSTEKGDLSSESTVSRIRTEHFPLTLESARPSHTSQYLCASLTPNTGELFFGEGSRLTVL.

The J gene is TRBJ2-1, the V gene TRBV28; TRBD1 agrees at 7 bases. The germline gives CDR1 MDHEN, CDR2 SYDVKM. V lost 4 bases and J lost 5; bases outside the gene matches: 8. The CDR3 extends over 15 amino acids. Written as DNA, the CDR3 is TGTGCCAGCAGTTCGCCGACAGGGCCTGACAATGAGCAGTTCTTC. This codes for CASSSPTGPDNEQFF.

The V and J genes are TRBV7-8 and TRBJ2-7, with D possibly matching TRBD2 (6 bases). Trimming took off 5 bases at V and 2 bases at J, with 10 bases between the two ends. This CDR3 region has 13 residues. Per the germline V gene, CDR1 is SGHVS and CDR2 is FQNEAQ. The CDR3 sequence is CASSATRAYEQYF. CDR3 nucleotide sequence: TGTGCCAGCAGCGCGACTAGGGCCTACGAGCAGTACTTC.

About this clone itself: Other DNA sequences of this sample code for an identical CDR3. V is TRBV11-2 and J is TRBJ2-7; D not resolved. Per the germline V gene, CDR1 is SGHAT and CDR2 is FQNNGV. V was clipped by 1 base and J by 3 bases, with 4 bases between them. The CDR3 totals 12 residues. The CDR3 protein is CASSLGSYEQYF. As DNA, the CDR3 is TGTGCCAGCAGCTTAGGCAGCTACGAGCAGTACTTC.

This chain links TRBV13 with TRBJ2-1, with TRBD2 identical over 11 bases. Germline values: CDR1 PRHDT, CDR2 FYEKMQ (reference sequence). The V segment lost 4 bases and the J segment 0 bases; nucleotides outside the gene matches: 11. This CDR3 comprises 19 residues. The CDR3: CASSSTGTSGLSSYNEQFF. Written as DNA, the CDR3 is TGTGCCAGCAGCTCGACCGGGACTAGCGGTTTGAGCTCCTACAATGAGCAGTTCTTC.

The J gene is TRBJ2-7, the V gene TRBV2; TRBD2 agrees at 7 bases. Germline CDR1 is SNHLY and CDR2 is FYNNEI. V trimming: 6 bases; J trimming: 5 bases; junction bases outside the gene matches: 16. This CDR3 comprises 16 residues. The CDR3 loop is CASSKGFGDYPDEQYF. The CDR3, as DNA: TGTGCCAGCAGCAAAGGGTTTGGGGACTACCCAGACGAGCAGTACTTC.

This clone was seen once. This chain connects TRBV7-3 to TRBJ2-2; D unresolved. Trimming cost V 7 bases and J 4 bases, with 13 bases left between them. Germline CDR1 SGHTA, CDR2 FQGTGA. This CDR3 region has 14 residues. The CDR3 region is CASTPGETTGELFF. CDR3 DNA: TGTGCCAGCACCCCTGGGGAAACCACCGGGGAGCTGTTTTTT.

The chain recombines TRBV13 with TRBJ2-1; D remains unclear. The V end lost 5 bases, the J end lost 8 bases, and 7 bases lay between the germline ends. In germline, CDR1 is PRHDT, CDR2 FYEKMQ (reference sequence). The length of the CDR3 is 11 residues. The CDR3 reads CASSLFDEQFF. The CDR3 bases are TGTGCCAGCAGCCTATTCGATGAGCAGTTCTTC.

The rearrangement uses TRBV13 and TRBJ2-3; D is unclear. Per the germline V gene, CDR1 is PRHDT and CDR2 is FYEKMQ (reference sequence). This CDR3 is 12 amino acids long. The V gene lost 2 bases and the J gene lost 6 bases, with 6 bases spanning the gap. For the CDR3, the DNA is TGTGCCAGCAGCTTATATTCCGATACGCAGTATTTT. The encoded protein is CASSLYSDTQYF.

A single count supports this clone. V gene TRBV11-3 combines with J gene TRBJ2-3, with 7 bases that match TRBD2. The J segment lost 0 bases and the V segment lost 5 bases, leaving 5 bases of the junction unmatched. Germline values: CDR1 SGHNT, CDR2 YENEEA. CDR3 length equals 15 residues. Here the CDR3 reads CASSPSGASTDTQYF. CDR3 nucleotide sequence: TGTGCCAGCAGCCCTAGCGGAGCTAGCACAGATACGCAGTATTTT. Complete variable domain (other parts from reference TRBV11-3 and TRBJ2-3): EAGVVQSPRYKIIEKKQPVAFWCNPISGHNTLYWYLQNLGQGPELLIRYENEEAVDDSQLPKDRFSAERLKGVDSTLKIQPAELGDSAVYLCASSPSGASTDTQYFGPGTRLTVL.

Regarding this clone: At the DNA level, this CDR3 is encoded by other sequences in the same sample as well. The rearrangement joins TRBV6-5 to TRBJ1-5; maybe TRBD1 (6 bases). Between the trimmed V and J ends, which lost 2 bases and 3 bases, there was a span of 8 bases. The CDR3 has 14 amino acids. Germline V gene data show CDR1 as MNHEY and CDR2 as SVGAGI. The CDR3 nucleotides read TGTGCCAGCAGTTACGGACAGTCCAATCAGCCCCAGCATTTT. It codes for CASSYGQSNQPQHF.

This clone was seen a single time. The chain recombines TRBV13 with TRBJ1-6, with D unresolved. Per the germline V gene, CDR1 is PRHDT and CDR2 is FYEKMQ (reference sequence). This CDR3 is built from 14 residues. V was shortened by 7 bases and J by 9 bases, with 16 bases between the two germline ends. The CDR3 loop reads CASTPNHASSPLHF. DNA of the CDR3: TGTGCCAGCACCCCGAATCATGCCAGTTCACCCCTCCACTTT.

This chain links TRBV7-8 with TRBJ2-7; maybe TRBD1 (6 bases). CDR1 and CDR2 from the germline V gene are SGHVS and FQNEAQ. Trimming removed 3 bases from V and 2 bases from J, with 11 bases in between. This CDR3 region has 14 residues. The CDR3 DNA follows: TGTGCCAGCAGCTTCGGGGACACCGCCTACGAGCAGTACTTC. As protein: CASSFGDTAYEQYF.

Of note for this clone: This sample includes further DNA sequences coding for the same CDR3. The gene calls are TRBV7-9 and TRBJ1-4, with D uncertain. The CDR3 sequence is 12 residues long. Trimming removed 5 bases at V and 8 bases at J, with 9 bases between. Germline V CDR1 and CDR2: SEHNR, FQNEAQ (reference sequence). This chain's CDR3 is CASSSPGEKLFF. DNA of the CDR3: TGTGCCAGCAGCAGCCCGGGGGAAAAACTGTTTTTT.

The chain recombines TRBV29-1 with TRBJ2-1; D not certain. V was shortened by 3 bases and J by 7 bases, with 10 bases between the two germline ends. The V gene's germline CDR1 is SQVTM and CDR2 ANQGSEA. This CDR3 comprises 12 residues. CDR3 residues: CSVDRALNEQFF. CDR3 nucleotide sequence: TGCAGCGTTGATAGGGCCCTTAATGAGCAGTTCTTC.

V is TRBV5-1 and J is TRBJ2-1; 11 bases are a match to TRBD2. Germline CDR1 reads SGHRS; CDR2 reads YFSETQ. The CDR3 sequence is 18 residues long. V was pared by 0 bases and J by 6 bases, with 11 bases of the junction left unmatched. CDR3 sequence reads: CASSLGASGRRSGNEQFF. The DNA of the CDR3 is TGCGCCAGCAGCTTGGGTGCTAGCGGGAGGAGAAGTGGCAATGAGCAGTTCTTC.

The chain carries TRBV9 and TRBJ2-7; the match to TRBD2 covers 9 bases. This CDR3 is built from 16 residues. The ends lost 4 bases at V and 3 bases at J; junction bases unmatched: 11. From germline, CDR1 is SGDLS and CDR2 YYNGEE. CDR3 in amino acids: CASSPERAGGSYEQYF. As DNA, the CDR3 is TGTGCCAGCAGCCCAGAGAGGGCGGGAGGGAGCTACGAGCAGTACTTC.

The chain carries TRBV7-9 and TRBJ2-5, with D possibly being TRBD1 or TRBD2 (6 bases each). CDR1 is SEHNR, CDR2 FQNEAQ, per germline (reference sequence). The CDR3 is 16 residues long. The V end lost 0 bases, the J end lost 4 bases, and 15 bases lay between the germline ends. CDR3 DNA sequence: TGTGCCAGCAGCTTAGCGGGGGGCGCAGGAGGAGAGACCCAGTACTTC. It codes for CASSLAGGAGGETQYF.

The CDR3 nucleotides read TGTGCCAGCAGCTTAGAGAGGATGAACACTGAAGCTTTCTTT. Encoded protein: CASSLERMNTEAFF. The chain employs TRBV7-6 and TRBJ1-1; no reliable D call. The CDR3 totals 14 residues. The V end lost 1 base, the J end lost 0 bases, and 6 bases lay between the germline ends. From germline, CDR1 is SGHVS and CDR2 FNYEAQ.

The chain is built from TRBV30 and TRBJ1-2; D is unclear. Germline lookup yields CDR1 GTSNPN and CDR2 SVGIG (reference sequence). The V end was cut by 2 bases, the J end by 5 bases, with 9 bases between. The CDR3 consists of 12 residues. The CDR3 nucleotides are TGTGCCTGGAGTTGGAACTCTTATGGCTACACCTTC. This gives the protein CAWSWNSYGYTF.

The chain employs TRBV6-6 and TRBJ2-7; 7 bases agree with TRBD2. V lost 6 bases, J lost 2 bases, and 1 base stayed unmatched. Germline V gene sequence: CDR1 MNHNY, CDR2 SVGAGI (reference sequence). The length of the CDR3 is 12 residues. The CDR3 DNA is TGTGCCAGCAGGGGACTAACCTACGAGCAGTACTTC. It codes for CASRGLTYEQYF.

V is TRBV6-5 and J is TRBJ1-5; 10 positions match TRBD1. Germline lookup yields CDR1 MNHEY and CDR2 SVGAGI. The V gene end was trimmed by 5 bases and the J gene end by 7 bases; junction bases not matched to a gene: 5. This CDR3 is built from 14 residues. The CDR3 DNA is TGTGCCAGCAGTGGGGGACAGGGGATCCAGCCCCAGCATTTT. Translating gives CASSGGQGIQPQHF.

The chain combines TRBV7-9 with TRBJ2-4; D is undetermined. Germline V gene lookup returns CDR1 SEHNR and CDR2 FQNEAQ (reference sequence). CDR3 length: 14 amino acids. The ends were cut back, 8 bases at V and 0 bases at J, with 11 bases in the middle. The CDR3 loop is CASWDLLAKNIQYF. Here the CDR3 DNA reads TGTGCCAGCTGGGATCTCCTAGCCAAAAACATTCAGTACTTC.

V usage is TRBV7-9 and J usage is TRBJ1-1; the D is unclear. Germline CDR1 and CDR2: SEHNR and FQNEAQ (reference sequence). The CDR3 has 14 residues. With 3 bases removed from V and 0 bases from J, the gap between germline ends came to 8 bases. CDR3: CASSFGRMNTEAFF. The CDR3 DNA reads TGTGCCAGCAGCTTCGGCAGGATGAACACTGAAGCTTTCTTT.